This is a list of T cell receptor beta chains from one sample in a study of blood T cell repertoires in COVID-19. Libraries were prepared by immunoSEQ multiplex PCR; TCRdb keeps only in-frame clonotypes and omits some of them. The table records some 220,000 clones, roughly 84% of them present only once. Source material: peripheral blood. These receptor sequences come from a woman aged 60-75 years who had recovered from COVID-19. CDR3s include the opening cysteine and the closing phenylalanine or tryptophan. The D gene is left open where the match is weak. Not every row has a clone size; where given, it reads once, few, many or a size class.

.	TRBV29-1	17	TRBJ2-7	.	TGCAGCGTTGTTCCTACGGGGGAAGGTGTAAGGGGTGTTCAGCAGTACTTC	CSVVPTGEGVRGVQQYF
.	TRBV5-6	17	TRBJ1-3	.	TGTGCCAGCAGCGCCCAGTCGGGGTACCCCTCTGGAAACACCATATATTTT	CASSAQSGYPSGNTIYF
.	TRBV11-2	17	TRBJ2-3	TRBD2	TGTGCCAGCAGCCCCCGGACTAGCGGGGTGTACACAGATACGCAGTATTTT	CASSPRTSGVYTDTQYF
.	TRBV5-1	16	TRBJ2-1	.	TGCGCCAGCAGCTTGGTTGGAGGAGGGTCCTACAATGAGCAGTTCTTC	CASSLVGGGSYNEQFF
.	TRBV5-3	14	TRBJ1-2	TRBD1	TGTGCCAGAAGCCCCAACCGGGACAGTTATGGCTACACCTTC	CARSPNRDSYGYTF
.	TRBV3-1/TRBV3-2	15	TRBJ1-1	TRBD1	TGTGCCAGCAGCCACCGGACAGGGGTGAACACTGAAGCTTTCTTT	CASSHRTGVNTEAFF
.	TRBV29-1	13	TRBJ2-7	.	TGCAGCGTTGTAGGTGACAGCTCCTACGAGCAGTACTTC	CSVVGDSSYEQYF
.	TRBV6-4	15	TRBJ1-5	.	TGTGCCAGAGAGGGAAGCCGGGAGAGCAATCAGCCCCAGCATTTT	CAREGSRESNQPQHF
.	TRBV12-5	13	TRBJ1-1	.	TGTGCTAGTGGTTTGCCGCAGGGAAGAGGAGCTTTCTTT	CASGLPQGRGAFF
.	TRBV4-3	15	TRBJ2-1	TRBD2	TGCGCCAGCAGCCAAGGCGGGGGTCGGATGAATGAGCAGTTCTTC	CASSQGGGRMNEQFF
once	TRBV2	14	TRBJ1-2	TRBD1	TGTGCCAGCAAGCCGGGACAGGGGGCCTATGGCTACACCTTC	CASKPGQGAYGYTF
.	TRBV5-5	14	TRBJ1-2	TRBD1	TGTGCCAGCAGCTTGTGGGACAGTCGGGACGGCTACACCTTC	CASSLWDSRDGYTF
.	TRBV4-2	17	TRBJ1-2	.	TGTGCCAGCAGCCTACACGTAGGACAAACTAATATAGAAGGCTACACCTTC	CASSLHVGQTNIEGYTF
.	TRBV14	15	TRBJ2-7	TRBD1	TGTGCCAGCAGCAACCGACAGGGAAGGACCTACGAGCAGTACTTC	CASSNRQGRTYEQYF
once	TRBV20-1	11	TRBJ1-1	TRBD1	TGCAGTGCCCCCGGGACAGGGAGAGCTTTCTTT	CSAPGTGRAFF
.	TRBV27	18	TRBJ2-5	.	TGTGCCAGCAGTTCGCCAAAAACAGGGAGAGGACAACAAGAGACCCAGTACTTC	CASSSPKTGRGQQETQYF
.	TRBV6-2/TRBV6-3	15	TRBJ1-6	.	TGTGCCAGCAGTTACCTGAGCTCCTATAATTCACCCCTCCACTTT	CASSYLSSYNSPLHF
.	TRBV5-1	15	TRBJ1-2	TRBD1	TGCGCCAGCAGCCCGGACAGGGGGCTCGTCTATGGCTACACCTTC	CASSPDRGLVYGYTF
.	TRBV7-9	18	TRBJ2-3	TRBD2	TGTGCCAGCAGCCCCCGGGGCTCAGCGGGGGCTCTCTCGATTACGCAGTATTTT	CASSPRGSAGALSITQYF
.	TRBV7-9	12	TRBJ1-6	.	TGTGCCAGCGAGGAGGGTGGCTCACCCCTCCACTTT	CASEEGGSPLHF
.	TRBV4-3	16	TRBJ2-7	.	TGCGCCAGCAGCCAAGGGGTGGGGGGAGGCTCCTACGAGCAGTACTTC	CASSQGVGGGSYEQYF
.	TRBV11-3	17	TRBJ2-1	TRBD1	TGTGCCAGCAGCCCGCACAGTTCCGGGACAGCTTACAATGAGCAGTTCTTC	CASSPHSSGTAYNEQFF
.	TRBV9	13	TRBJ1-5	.	TGTGCCAGCAGTACAGGGACCGATCAGCCCCAGCATTTT	CASSTGTDQPQHF
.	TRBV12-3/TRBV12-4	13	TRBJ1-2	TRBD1	TGTGCCAGCAAGGCCCGGGACAGGGGTGGCTACACCTTC	CASKARDRGGYTF
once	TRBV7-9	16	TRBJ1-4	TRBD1	TGTGCCAGCAGCCATTTTGACAGGGGTAGTAGCGAAAAACTGTTTTTT	CASSHFDRGSSEKLFF
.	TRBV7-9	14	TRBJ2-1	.	TGTGCCAGCAGCGGCTCACAGGGTAATGATGAGCAGTTCTTC	CASSGSQGNDEQFF
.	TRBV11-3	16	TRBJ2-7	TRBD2	TGTGCCAGCAGCTTGGGAGGGCCCCGTGGTTTCTACGAGCAGTACTTC	CASSLGGPRGFYEQYF
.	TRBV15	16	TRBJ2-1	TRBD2	TGTGCCACCAGCAGAGATGGGGCGGGGGGCTACAATGAGCAGTTCTTC	CATSRDGAGGYNEQFF
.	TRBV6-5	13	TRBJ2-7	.	TGTGCCAGCAGCAGAGACAAAGCCTACGAGCAGTACTTC	CASSRDKAYEQYF
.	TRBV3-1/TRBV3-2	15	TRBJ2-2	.	TGTGCCAGCAGCCTCCGACTAGATCAGGGCGGGGAGCTGTTTTTT	CASSLRLDQGGELFF
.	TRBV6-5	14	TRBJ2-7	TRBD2	TGTGCCAGCAGTTACTCTAGCGGGGGGGAAGAGCAGTACTTC	CASSYSSGGEEQYF
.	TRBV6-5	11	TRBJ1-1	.	TGTGCCAGTCGTTCGGGGCGGGAGGCTTTCTTT	CASRSGREAFF
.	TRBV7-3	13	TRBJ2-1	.	TGTGCCAGCAGCGCCTCGGGGTACAATGAGCAGTTCTTC	CASSASGYNEQFF
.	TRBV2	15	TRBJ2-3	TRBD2	TGTGCCAGCGAAGGACTAGCGGGAGGCCCAGATACGCAGTATTTT	CASEGLAGGPDTQYF
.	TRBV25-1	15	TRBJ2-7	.	TGTGCCAGCAGTGAATCGGCAGGGTTCTCCTACGAGCAGTACTTC	CASSESAGFSYEQYF
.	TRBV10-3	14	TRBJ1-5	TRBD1	TGTGCCATCAGCCGACAGGGAGACAATCAGCCCCAGCATTTT	CAISRQGDNQPQHF
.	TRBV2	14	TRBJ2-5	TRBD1	TGTGCCAGCAGGCCGGGACAGGGGAGGGAGACCCAGTACTTC	CASRPGQGRETQYF
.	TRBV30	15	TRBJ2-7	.	TGTGCCTGGAGTGTGAAGTGGGCGGGACCTTACGAGCAGTACTTC	CAWSVKWAGPYEQYF
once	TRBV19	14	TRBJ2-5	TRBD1	TGTGCCAGTAGCACCGGGACAGGGGGTGAGACCCAGTACTTC	CASSTGTGGETQYF
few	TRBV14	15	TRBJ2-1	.	TGTGCCAGCAGCCACGGAGTTCGGGGGATAAGGGAGCAGTTCTTC	CASSHGVRGIREQFF
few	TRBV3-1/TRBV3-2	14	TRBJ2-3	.	TGTGCCAGCAGCCAAGGGTACTGGACAGATACGCAGTATTTT	CASSQGYWTDTQYF
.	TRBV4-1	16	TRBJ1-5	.	TGCGCCAGCAGCCATGTATTAGGGGCTAGCAATCAGCCCCAGCATTTT	CASSHVLGASNQPQHF
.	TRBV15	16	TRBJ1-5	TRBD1	TGTGCCACCAGCAGAGATCGGGACAGGGGCAATCAGCCCCAGCATTTT	CATSRDRDRGNQPQHF
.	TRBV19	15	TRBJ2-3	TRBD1	TGTGCCAGTAGTCTGAGACAGGGGAATTCAGATACGCAGTATTTT	CASSLRQGNSDTQYF
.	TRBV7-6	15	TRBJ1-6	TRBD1	TGTGCCAGCAGCTTAGCAGGGACAGGGAACTCACCCCTCCACTTT	CASSLAGTGNSPLHF
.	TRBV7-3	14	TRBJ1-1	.	TGTGCCAGCAGCTTAAGCGGTACCGACACTGAAGCTTTCTTT	CASSLSGTDTEAFF
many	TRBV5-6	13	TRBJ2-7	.	TGTGCCAGCAGCTTGCGGGACACCTACGAGCAGTACTTC	CASSLRDTYEQYF
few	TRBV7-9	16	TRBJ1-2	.	TGTGCCAGCAGCTTATTAGTCTCAGGGGAAGACTATGGCTACACCTTC	CASSLLVSGEDYGYTF
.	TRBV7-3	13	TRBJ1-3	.	TGTGCCAGCAGCACGGTCTCTGGAAACACCATATATTTT	CASSTVSGNTIYF